The table lists the clone carrying this TCR beta chain with a few counts. These data originate in a study of blood T cell repertoires in COVID-19. Across the study: Collection of acute and convalescent COVID-19 samples took place in the United States, Italy and Spain.

The V gene lost 1 base and the J gene lost 4 bases, with 4 bases spanning the gap. Germline V CDR1 and CDR2: SGHTS, YDEGEE. The CDR3 spans 12 residues. How the authors handled the data: Nucleated cell counts were estimated from reference gene primer amplification. TCRdb keeps only in-frame clones here, not all; method: immunoSEQ multiplex PCR. Clone size and the V and J calls come from that table; the DNA yielded D and trimming. This sample has under 200,000 clones, with approximately 84% found just once. V usage is TRBV5-8 and J usage is TRBJ2-3; no clear D. Sequencing was carried out using peripheral blood. The TCR was taken from a man aged 40-49 years who had recovered from COVID-19. The chain's CDR3 is CASSLSADTQYF. DNA for the CDR3: TGTGCCAGCAGCTTGTCGGCAGATACGCAGTATTTT.